A single sample gave rise to the 25 T cell receptor beta chains below, sequenced in a study of cytomegalovirus exposure and HLA in healthy donors. The PCR made use of 60 Vbeta and 13 Jbeta primers. Sequenced by immunoSEQ multiplex PCR; TCRdb stores in-frame clones only, minus some. The sample includes some 120,000 clones, about 10% seen only once; the top ten take 2.5% to 3.5%. The sample was PBMCs. The source of these receptors is a man aged 30 to 39 in good health and CMV-seronegative.

This chain links TRBV19 with TRBJ2-7, with D perhaps TRBD1 (5 bases). This CDR3 is 14 amino acids long. Germline lookup yields CDR1 LNHDA and CDR2 SQIVND (reference sequence). Trimming took off 4 bases at V and 4 bases at J, with 14 bases between the two ends. The CDR3 is CASSRQGIQYEQYF. CDR3 DNA: TGTGCCAGTAGTAGGCAGGGAATACAATACGAGCAGTACTTC. The full variable domain, its missing parts supplied by reference TRBV19 and TRBJ2-7, is DGGITQSPKYLFRKEGQNVTLSCEQNLNHDAMYWYRQDPGQGLRLIYYSQIVNDFQKGDIAEGYSVSREKKESFPLTVTSAQKNPTAFYLCASSRQGIQYEQYFGPGTRLTVT.

This clone has only a few counts. V and J are TRBV7-9 and TRBJ2-1, with a tentative D call TRBD2 (6 bases). V lost 1 base, J lost 2 bases, and 15 bases lay in between. This CDR3 spans 17 amino acids. The V gene's germline CDR1 is SEHNR and CDR2 FQNEAQ (reference sequence). The CDR3 sequence: CASSLERWRGAYNEQFF. For the CDR3, the DNA is TGTGCCAGCAGCTTAGAGCGGTGGAGGGGAGCCTACAATGAGCAGTTCTTC.

A few counts support this clone. The rearrangement links TRBV28 to TRBJ2-7; D is possibly TRBD2 (6 bases). V was clipped by 3 bases and J by 3 bases, with 12 bases between them. The germline V gene encodes CDR1 MDHEN and CDR2 SYDVKM. The CDR3 has 14 residues. As DNA, the CDR3 is TGTGCCAGCAGTTTCCTCGGGGACTTCTACGAGCAGTACTTC. It codes for CASSFLGDFYEQYF. Complete variable domain (other parts from reference TRBV28 and TRBJ2-7): DVKVTQSSRYLVKRTGEKVFLECVQDMDHENMFWYRQDPGLGLRLIYFSYDVKMKEKGDIPEGYSVSREKKERFSLILESASTNQTSMYLCASSFLGDFYEQYFGPGTRLTVT.

This chain connects TRBV5-1 to TRBJ2-2; 7 nucleotides line up with TRBD1. Germline CDR1 reads SGHRS; CDR2 reads YFSETQ. This CDR3 has 19 amino acids. The V and J ends lost 4 bases and 0 bases, in that order; junction bases with no gene match: 15. CDR3: CASSRMWDTGTANTGELFF. Here the CDR3 DNA reads TGCGCCAGCAGCCGGATGTGGGATACCGGGACAGCGAACACCGGGGAGCTGTTTTTT.

A few counts support this clone. The V gene is TRBV5-1, the J gene TRBJ2-1; TRBD1 agrees at 8 bases. CDR3 length equals 20 residues. CDR1 is SGHRS and CDR2 is YFSETQ in the germline V gene. Trimming removed 0 bases from V and 0 bases from J; junction bases left unmatched: 14. CDR3 sequence reads: CASSLAPRTGTLSSYNEQFF. The CDR3 bases are TGCGCCAGCAGCTTGGCCCCAAGGACAGGGACCCTGAGCTCCTACAATGAGCAGTTCTTC.

In its sample, this clone was seen a few times. V usage is TRBV7-9 and J usage is TRBJ2-1; D is possibly TRBD1 (6 bases). V was cut by 1 base and J by 6 bases, with 13 bases left in between. The CDR3 is 15 residues long. Per the germline V gene, CDR1 is SEHNR and CDR2 is FQNEAQ (reference sequence). CDR3: CASSLVRAGANEQFF. Here the CDR3 DNA reads TGTGCCAGCAGCTTAGTGCGGGCAGGGGCCAATGAGCAGTTCTTC.

This clone has more than one count but fewer than ten. The J gene is TRBJ2-1, the V gene TRBV5-1; perhaps TRBD2 as D (5 bases). The V gene's germline CDR1 is SGHRS and CDR2 YFSETQ. This CDR3 region has 14 residues. Between the trimmed V and J ends, which lost 4 bases and 0 bases, there was a span of 8 bases. This CDR3 reads CASSGESSYNEQFF. The CDR3, as DNA: TGCGCCAGCAGCGGGGAGAGCTCCTACAATGAGCAGTTCTTC.

The chain combines TRBV9 with TRBJ2-7; TRBD2 matches at 11 bases. Losses at the gene ends were 1 base for V and 3 bases for J; bases not matched to a gene: 3. From germline, CDR1 is SGDLS and CDR2 YYNGEE. The CDR3 loop spans 15 amino acids. DNA for the CDR3: TGTGCCAGCAGCGTATCCGGGACTAGCGGCTACGAGCAGTACTTC. This translates into CASSVSGTSGYEQYF.

This sequence joins TRBV11-2 and TRBJ2-7; 8 nucleotides align to TRBD1. V lost 6 bases, J lost 3 bases, and 10 bases stayed unmatched. Germline-derived CDR1 and CDR2 are SGHAT and FQNNGV. The CDR3 sequence is 15 residues long. The CDR3 DNA follows: TGTGCCAGCAGGGGAACTGACAGGGGACTCTACGAGCAGTACTTC. This sequence encodes CASRGTDRGLYEQYF. Full variable domain (missing parts from reference TRBV11-2 and TRBJ2-7): EAGVAQSPRYKIIEKRQSVAFWCNPISGHATLYWYQQILGQGPKLLIQFQNNGVVDDSQLPKDRFSAERLKGVDSTLKIQPAKLEDSAVYLCASRGTDRGLYEQYFGPGTRLTVT.

V is TRBV5-4 and J is TRBJ1-6; tentatively, D is TRBD1 (6 bases). The CDR3 is made up of 14 amino acids. Germline V gives CDR1 SGHNT, CDR2 YYREEE (reference sequence). V lost 4 bases, J lost 5 bases, and 10 bases lay in between. The CDR3 spells CASSPRDNNSPLHF. CDR3 DNA sequence: TGTGCCAGCAGCCCCCGGGACAATAATTCACCCCTCCACTTT. The entire variable domain, with the rest obtained from reference TRBV5-4 and TRBJ1-6, is as follows: ETGVTQSPTHLIKTRGQQVTLRCSSQSGHNTVSWYQQALGQGPQFIFQYYREEENGRGNFPPRFSGLQFPNYSSELNVNALELDDSALYLCASSPRDNNSPLHFGNGTRLTVT.

This CDR3 reads CASSYSGPPRGTSYEQYF. The CDR3, as DNA: TGTGCCAGCAGTTACTCGGGGCCCCCACGGGGGACCTCCTACGAGCAGTACTTC. The J gene is TRBJ2-7, the V gene TRBV27; possibly TRBD2 for D (6 bases). V was shortened by 4 bases and J by 0 bases, with 22 bases between the two germline ends. The germline gives CDR1 MNHEY, CDR2 SMNVEV (reference sequence). This CDR3 comprises 18 residues.

A few counts support this clone. V is TRBV19 and J is TRBJ1-2; a weak D match, TRBD1 (6 bases). Germline assignment: CDR1 LNHDA and CDR2 SQIVND (reference sequence). CDR3 length: 15 residues. The V end lost 3 bases, the J end lost 4 bases, and 15 bases lay between the germline ends. The CDR3 region is CASSISGQVIYGYTF. CDR3 bases: TGTGCCAGTAGTATTTCGGGACAAGTAATCTATGGCTACACCTTC.

This rearrangement joins TRBV11-3 to TRBJ2-3; TRBD2 might be the D (6 bases). Germline V CDR1 and CDR2: SGHNT, YENEEA. V was trimmed by 5 bases and J by 2 bases, leaving 11 bases between them. This CDR3 spans 14 amino acids. The CDR3 protein is CASSRGLNTDTQYF. The CDR3 DNA reads as TGTGCCAGCAGCCGAGGACTAAACACAGATACGCAGTATTTT.

This clone was observed a handful of times. The rearrangement uses TRBV9 and TRBJ2-3, with 8 positions matching TRBD1. CDR1 is SGDLS, CDR2 YYNGEE, per germline. This CDR3 is built from 16 residues. The V and J ends lost 4 bases and 3 bases, in that order; junction bases with no gene match: 10. CDR3 region: CASSPRQGSSTDTQYF. The CDR3 DNA sequence: TGTGCCAGCAGCCCCAGACAGGGGAGTTCGACAGATACGCAGTATTTT.

CDR3 protein: CASSLGQGGSGNTIYF. CDR3 nucleotide sequence: TGTGCCAGCAGCTTAGGTCAGGGGGGTTCTGGAAACACCATATATTTT. V gene TRBV5-4 combines with J gene TRBJ1-3; 7 nucleotides agree with TRBD1. CDR1 and CDR2 (germline): SGHNT, YYREEE (reference sequence). The CDR3 extends over 16 amino acids. With V trimmed by 2 bases and J by 1 base, 6 bases remained unmatched.

The V gene is TRBV5-1, the J gene TRBJ2-5, with 7 bases matching TRBD1. The CDR3 is 15 residues long. Losses at the gene ends were 4 bases for V and 4 bases for J; bases not matched to a gene: 10. The germline V gene encodes CDR1 SGHRS and CDR2 YFSETQ. This CDR3 reads CASSRGGRGGETQYF. CDR3 DNA sequence: TGCGCCAGCAGCCGAGGGGGCAGGGGTGGAGAGACCCAGTACTTC.

In this sample, this clone turned up a few times. Written as DNA, the CDR3 is TGCGCCAGCAGCCAAGAGAGAAATCAGCCCCAGCATTTT. This sequence encodes CASSQERNQPQHF. This chain connects TRBV4-3 to TRBJ1-5; no definite D call. The CDR3 extends over 13 amino acids. Trimming stripped 0 bases from V and 4 bases from J, with 4 bases between. From germline, CDR1 is LGHNA and CDR2 YSLEER.

V and J are TRBV30 and TRBJ1-2; 7 bases are shared with TRBD1. The V gene's germline CDR1 is GTSNPN and CDR2 SVGIG (reference sequence). The junction had 5 bases not matched to a gene; V was cut back by 4 bases and J by 3 bases. The CDR3 length is 13 residues. The CDR3 loop is CAWNRGQHYGYTF. The CDR3 coding sequence is TGTGCCTGGAATAGGGGACAGCACTATGGCTACACCTTC.

This clone was recorded a few times. The chain is built from TRBV28 and TRBJ2-5, with D tentatively TRBD2 (5 bases). Germline V gives CDR1 MDHEN, CDR2 SYDVKM. The V end lost 2 bases, the J end lost 9 bases, and 13 bases lay between the germline ends. The CDR3 is 13 residues long. Here the CDR3 reads CASSLKGAWAQYF. In DNA, the CDR3 is TGTGCCAGCAGTTTAAAGGGAGCATGGGCCCAGTACTTC.

This clone came up many times. This sample also contains other DNA sequences that code for the same CDR3. V usage is TRBV7-2 and J usage is TRBJ2-3; no clear D. This CDR3 has 14 residues. The germline V gene has CDR1 SGHTA and CDR2 FQGNSA. V lost 2 bases, J lost 2 bases, and 8 bases lay in between. The CDR3 protein is CASSLTRDTDTQYF. CDR3 nucleotides: TGTGCCAGCAGCTTAACGAGAGACACAGATACGCAGTATTTT.

The rearrangement joins TRBV6-6 to TRBJ1-1, with a possible D match to TRBD1 (5 bases). Trimming stripped 5 bases from V and 5 bases from J, with 12 bases between. CDR1 is MNHNY and CDR2 is SVGAGI in the germline V gene (reference sequence). CDR3 size: 13 residues. CDR3 coding DNA: TGTGCCAGCAGTCCAGGGCGAGAGACTGAAGCTTTCTTT. Translation gives CASSPGRETEAFF.

This clone was seen a few times. The J gene is TRBJ1-2, the V gene TRBV19, with 8 bases aligning to TRBD1. V lost 5 bases and J lost 5; bases outside the gene matches: 13. Germline V gene lookup returns CDR1 LNHDA and CDR2 SQIVND (reference sequence). This CDR3 region has 16 residues. The CDR3 spells CASSPNLGQGEYGYTF. The CDR3, as DNA: TGTGCCAGTAGTCCCAACCTCGGACAGGGTGAATATGGCTACACCTTC.

This clone was counted a few times. The chain links TRBV6-1 to TRBJ1-1; 9 bases line up with TRBD1. The CDR3 length is 15 residues. The germline V gene encodes CDR1 MNHNS and CDR2 SASEGT. V shed 5 bases, J shed 2 bases, and the junction held 6 bases outside the gene matches. The CDR3: CASSPRTGENTEAFF. The CDR3 DNA reads TGTGCCAGCAGTCCCCGGACAGGGGAAAACACTGAAGCTTTCTTT.

The chain employs TRBV27 and TRBJ2-7; D remains ambiguous. Trimming took 8 bases from V and 1 from J, leaving 6 bases between them. This CDR3 has 11 residues. From germline, CDR1 is MNHEY and CDR2 SMNVEV (reference sequence). CDR3 protein: CASRSSYEQYF. The DNA for the CDR3 is TGTGCCAGCCGGTCTTCCTACGAGCAGTACTTC.

This CDR3 is CASSLAVLRQETQYF. The DNA of the CDR3 is TGCGCCAGCAGCTTGGCCGTTCTCCGTCAAGAGACCCAGTACTTC. The gene calls are TRBV5-1 and TRBJ2-5; no clear D gene. Per germline, CDR1 SGHRS and CDR2 YFSETQ. This CDR3 is 15 amino acids long. V was trimmed by 0 bases and J by 2 bases, leaving 11 bases between them. Complete variable domain (other parts from reference TRBV5-1 and TRBJ2-5): KAGVTQTPRYLIKTRGQQVTLSCSPISGHRSVSWYQQTPGQGLQFLFEYFSETQRNKGNFPGRFSGRQFSNSRSEMNVSTLELGDSALYLCASSLAVLRQETQYFGPGTRLLVL.